This TCR beta chain emerged from a study of shared T cell receptors in the human thymus. The CDR3 has 17 residues. The germline V and J ends were trimmed by 0 bases and 0 bases, with 15 bases remaining between them. Germline V gene sequence: CDR1 SGHRS, CDR2 YFSETQ. Method: immunoSEQ multiplex PCR; TCRdb's copy keeps in-frame clones and lacks some. This sample has 540,000 or so clones, with 75% to 85% found just once. A further study also used this sample, focusing on human thymus T cells. That study reports: Thymic material originated from resections removed in the course of corrective heart surgery.

The sequenced sample was thymocytes. This clonotype originated in a boy younger than two with a congenital heart defect. V usage is TRBV5-1 and J usage is TRBJ1-1; D unclear. In nucleotides, the CDR3 is TGCGCCAGCAGCTTGGCCTCGCGGAGGGTAATGAACACTGAAGCTTTCTTT. As protein: CASSLASRRVMNTEAFF.